Given below is one T cell receptor beta chain in context. Its matching antigen is unknown. The data were produced by immunoSEQ multiplex PCR, yet TCRdb's version contains in-frame clones alone and is incomplete. The sample gives approximately 35,000 clones, about 80% of which show up once; approximately 24% is in the top ten. This CDR3 spans 14 amino acids. V gave up 8 bases and J gave up 2 bases; unmatched junction bases: 4. Germline V gene lookup returns CDR1 MNHNS and CDR2 SASEGT. The sample belongs to a study of OX40 agonist ivuxolimab in advanced cancers. Whole-study context: Partial responses, seen in three patients, involved one hepatocellular carcinoma and two cutaneous melanomas. Findings of the study overall: Some nonresponders additionally presented with little normalized T-cell clonal expansion.

The origin of this receptor is an adult with an advanced solid tumor such as melanoma, head and neck, liver or kidney cancer. Sample: CD4+ or CD8+ T cells sorted from blood, taken in a trial of the OX40 agonist ivuxolimab. The gene calls are TRBV6-1 and TRBJ2-1, with TRBD2 identical over 9 bases. CDR3 loop: CASARTSAYNEQFF. In DNA, the CDR3 is TGTGCCAGCGCTCGGACTAGCGCCTACAATGAGCAGTTCTTC.